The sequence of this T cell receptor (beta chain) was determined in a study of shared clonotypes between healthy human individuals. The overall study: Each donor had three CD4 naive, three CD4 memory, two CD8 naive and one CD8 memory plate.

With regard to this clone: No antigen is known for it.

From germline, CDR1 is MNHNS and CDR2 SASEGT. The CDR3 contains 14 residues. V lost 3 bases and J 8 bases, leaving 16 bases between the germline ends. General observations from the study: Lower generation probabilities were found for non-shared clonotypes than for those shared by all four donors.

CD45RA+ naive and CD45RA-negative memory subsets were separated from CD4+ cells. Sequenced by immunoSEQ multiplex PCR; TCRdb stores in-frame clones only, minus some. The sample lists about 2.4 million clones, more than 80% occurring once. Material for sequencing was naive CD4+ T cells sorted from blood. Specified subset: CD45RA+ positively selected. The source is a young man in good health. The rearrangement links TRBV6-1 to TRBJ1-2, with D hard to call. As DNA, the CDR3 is TGTGCCAGCAGTGATGCCAATCCGGGCCAGGGCTACACCTTC. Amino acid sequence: CASSDANPGQGYTF.